The entry that follows covers one T cell receptor beta chain sequence. In the study's own analysis: Cell counts per sample came from amplifying reference gene primers. Assay: immunoSEQ multiplex PCR; the TCRdb copy retains only in-frame clones and omits some. From that table come the V and J calls and clone size; the DNA was used to work out D and trimming. This table has 400,000 or so clones, around 87% appearing once. This sample was taken from a study of blood T cell repertoires in COVID-19. The CDR3 length is 18 residues. V was trimmed by 1 base and J by 5 bases, leaving 21 bases between them. CDR1 is SGDLS, CDR2 YYNGEE, per germline.

The source is a man aged 30 to 39 who had recovered from COVID-19. The V and J genes are TRBV9 and TRBJ2-2, with a possible D match to TRBD2 (5 bases). Sequenced sample: PBMCs or T cells enriched from blood (not recorded which). The CDR3 reads CASSVTFIQTPGTGELFF. The CDR3 DNA sequence: TGTGCCAGCAGCGTAACATTTATACAAACCCCGGGGACCGGGGAGCTGTTTTTT. Looking up the rest from reference TRBV9 and TRBJ2-2 gives the full variable domain: DSGVTQTPKHLITATGQRVTLRCSPRSGDLSVYWYQQSLDQGLQFLIQYYNGEERAKGNILERFSAQQFPDLHSELNLSSLELGDSALYFCASSVTFIQTPGTGELFFGEGSRLTVL.